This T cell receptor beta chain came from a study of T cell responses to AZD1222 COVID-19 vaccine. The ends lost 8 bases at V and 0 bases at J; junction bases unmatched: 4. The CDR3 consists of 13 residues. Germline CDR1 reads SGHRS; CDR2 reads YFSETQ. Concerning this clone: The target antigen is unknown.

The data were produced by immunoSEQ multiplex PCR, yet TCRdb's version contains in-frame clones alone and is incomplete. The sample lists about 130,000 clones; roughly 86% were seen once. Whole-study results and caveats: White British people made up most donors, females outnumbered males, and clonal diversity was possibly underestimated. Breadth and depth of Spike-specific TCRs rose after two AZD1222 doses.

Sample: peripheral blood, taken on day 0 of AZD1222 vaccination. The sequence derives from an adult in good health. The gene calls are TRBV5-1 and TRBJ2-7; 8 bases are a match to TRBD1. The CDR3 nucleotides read TGCGCCAGTAGAACAGGGGGCTCCTACGAGCAGTACTTC. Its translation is CASRTGGSYEQYF.